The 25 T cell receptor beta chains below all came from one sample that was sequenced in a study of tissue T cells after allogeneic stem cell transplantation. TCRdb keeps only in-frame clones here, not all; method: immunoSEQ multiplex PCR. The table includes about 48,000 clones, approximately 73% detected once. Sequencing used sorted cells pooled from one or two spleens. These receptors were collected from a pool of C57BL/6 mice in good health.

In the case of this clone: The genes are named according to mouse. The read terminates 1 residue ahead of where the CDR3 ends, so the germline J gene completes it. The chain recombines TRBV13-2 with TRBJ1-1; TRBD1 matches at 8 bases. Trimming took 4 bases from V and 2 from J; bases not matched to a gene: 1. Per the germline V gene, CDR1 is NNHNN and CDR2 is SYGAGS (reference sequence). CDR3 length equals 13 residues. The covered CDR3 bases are TGTGCCAGCGGTTCAGGGGGCAACACAGAAGTCTTC. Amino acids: CASGSGGNTEVF. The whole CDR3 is CASGSGGNTEVFF.

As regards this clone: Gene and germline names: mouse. This CDR3 is CASSSGTDTEVFF. CDR3 bases read: TGTGCCAGCAGCTCCGGGACAGACACAGAAGTCTTC. The chain joins TRBV3 to TRBJ1-1, with 7 bases lining up with TRBD1. The CDR3 goes on 1 residue after the read ends, and that part is filled in from the germline J gene. This CDR3 is built from 13 residues. V trimming: 4 bases; J trimming: 3 bases; junction bases outside the gene matches: 2. Per germline, CDR1 SNHLY and CDR2 FYNGKV (reference sequence).

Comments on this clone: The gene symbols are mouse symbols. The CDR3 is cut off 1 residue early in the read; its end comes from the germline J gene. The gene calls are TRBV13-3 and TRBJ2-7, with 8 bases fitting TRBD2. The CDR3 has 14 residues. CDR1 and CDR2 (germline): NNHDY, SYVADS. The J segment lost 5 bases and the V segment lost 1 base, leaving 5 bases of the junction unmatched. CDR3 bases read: TGTGCCAGCAGTGATTCTGGGGGGAAGGATGAACAGTAC. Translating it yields CASSDSGGKDEQY. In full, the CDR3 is CASSDSGGKDEQYF.

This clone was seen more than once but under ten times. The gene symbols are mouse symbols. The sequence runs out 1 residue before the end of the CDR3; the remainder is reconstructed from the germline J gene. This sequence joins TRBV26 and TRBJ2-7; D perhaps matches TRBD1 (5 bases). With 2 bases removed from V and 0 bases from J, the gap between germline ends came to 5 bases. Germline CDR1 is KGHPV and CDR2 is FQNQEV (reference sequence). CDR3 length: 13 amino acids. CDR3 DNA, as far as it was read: TGTGCCAGCAGTCTGGACAGCTCCTATGAACAGTAC. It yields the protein CASSLDSSYEQY. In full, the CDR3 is CASSLDSSYEQYF. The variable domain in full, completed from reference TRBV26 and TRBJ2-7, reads NSKVIQTPRYLVKGQGQKAKMRCIPEKGHPVVFWYQQNKNNEFKFLINFQNQEVLQQIDMTEKRFSAECPSNSPCSLEIQSSEAGDSALYLCASSLDSSYEQYFGPGTRLTVL.

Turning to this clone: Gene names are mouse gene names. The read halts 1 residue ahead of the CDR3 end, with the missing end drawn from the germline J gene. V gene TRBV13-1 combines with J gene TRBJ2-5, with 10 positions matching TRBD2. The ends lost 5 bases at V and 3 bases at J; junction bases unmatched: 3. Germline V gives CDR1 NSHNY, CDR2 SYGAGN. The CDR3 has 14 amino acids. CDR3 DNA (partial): TGTGCCAGCAGGGAGGGACTGGGGCAAGACACCCAGTAC. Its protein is CASREGLGQDTQY. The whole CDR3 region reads CASREGLGQDTQYF.

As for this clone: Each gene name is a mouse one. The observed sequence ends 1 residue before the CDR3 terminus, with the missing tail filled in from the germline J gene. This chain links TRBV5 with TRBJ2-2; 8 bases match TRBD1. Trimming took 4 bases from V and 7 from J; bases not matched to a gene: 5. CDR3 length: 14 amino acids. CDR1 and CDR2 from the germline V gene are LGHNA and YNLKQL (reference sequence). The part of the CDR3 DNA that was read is TGTGCCAGCAGCCGAGAGGGACAGGTCGGGCAGCTCTAC. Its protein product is CASSREGQVGQLY. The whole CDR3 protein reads CASSREGQVGQLYF.

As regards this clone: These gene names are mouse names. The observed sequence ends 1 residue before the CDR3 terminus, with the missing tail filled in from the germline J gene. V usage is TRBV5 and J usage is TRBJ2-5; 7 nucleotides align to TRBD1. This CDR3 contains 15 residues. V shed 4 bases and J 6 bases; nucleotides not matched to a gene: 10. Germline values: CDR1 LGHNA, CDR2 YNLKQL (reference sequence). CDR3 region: CASSLETGRGDTQYF. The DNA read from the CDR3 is TGTGCCAGCAGCCTCGAGACAGGGAGGGGGGACACCCAGTAC.

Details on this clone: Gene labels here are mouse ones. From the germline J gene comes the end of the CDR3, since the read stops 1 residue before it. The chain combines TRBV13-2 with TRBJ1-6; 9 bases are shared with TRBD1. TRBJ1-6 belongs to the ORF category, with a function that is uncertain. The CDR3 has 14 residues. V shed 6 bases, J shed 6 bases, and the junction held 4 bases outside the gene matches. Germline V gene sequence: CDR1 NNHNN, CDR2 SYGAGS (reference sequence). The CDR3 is CASARQGGNSPLYF. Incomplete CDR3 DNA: TGTGCCAGCGCCAGACAGGGGGGTAATTCGCCCCTCTAC.

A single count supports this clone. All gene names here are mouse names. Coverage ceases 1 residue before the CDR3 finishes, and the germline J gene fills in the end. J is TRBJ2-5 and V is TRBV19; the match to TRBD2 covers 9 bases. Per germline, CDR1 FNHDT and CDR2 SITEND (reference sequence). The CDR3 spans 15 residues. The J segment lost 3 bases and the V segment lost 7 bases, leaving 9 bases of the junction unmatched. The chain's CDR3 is CASSPHWGAQDTQYF. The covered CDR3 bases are TGTGCCAGCTCTCCCCACTGGGGGGCACAAGACACCCAGTAC.

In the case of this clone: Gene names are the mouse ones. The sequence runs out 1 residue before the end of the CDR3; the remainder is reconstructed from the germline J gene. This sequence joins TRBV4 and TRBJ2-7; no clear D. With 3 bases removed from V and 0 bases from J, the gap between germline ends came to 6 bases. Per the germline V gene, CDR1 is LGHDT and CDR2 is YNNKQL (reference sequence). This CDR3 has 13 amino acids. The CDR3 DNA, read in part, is TGTGCCAGCAGCTATGGGAGCTCCTATGAACAGTAC. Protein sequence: CASSYGSSYEQY. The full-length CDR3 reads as CASSYGSSYEQYF.

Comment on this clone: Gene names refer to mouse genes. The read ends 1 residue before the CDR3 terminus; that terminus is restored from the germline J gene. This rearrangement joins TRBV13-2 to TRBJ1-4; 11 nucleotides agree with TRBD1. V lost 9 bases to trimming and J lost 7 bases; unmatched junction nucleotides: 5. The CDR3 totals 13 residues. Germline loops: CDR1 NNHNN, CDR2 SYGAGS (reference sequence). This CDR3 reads CAIRDRGGERLFF. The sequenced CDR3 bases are TGTGCCATCCGGGACAGGGGGGGCGAAAGATTATTT.

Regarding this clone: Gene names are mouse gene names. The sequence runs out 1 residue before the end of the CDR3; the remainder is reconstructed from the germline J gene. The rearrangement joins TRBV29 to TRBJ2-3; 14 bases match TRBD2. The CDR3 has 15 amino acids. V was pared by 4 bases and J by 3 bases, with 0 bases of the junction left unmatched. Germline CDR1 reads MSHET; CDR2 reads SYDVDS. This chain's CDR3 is CASSWDWGGAETLYF. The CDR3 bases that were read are TGTGCTAGCAGTTGGGACTGGGGGGGCGCAGAAACGCTGTAT.

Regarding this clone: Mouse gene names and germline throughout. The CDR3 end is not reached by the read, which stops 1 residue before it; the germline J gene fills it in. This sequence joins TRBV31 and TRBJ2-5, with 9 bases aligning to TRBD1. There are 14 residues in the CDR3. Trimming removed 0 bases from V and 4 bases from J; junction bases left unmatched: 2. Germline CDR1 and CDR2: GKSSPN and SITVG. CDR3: CAWSLGDREDTQYF. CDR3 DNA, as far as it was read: TGTGCCTGGAGTCTAGGGGACAGGGAAGACACCCAGTAC.

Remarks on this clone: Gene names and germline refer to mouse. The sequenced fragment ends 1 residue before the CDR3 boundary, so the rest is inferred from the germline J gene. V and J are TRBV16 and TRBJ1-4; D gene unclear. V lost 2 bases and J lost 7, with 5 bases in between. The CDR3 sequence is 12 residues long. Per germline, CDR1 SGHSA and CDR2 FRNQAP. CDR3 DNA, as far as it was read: TGTGCAAGCAGCTTAAAGGGCGAAAGATTATTT. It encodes CASSLKGERLF. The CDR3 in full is CASSLKGERLFF.

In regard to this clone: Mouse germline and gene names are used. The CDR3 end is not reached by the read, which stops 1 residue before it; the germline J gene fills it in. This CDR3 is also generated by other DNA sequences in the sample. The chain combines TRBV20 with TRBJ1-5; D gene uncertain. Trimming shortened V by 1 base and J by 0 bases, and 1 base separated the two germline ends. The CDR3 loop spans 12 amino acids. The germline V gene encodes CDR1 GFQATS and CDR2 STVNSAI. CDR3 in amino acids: CGARGNNQAPLF. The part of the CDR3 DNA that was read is TGTGGTGCTAGGGGTAACAACCAGGCTCCGCTT.

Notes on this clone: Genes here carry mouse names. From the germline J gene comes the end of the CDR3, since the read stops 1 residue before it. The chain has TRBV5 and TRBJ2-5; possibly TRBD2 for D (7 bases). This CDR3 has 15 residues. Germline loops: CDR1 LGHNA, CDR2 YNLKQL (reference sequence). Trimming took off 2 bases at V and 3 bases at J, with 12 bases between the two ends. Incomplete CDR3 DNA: TGTGCCAGCAGCCAACGGGGGGCGCGACAAGACACCCAGTAC. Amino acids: CASSQRGARQDTQY. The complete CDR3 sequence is CASSQRGARQDTQYF.

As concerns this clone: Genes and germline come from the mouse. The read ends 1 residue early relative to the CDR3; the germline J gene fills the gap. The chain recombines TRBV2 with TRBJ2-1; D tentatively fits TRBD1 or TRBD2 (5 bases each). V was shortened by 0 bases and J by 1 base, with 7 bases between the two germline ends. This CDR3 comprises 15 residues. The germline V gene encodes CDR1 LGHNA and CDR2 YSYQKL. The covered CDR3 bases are TGTGCCAGCAGCCAAGAACGGGGGAACTATGCTGAGCAGTTC. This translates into CASSQERGNYAEQF. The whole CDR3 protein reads CASSQERGNYAEQFF.

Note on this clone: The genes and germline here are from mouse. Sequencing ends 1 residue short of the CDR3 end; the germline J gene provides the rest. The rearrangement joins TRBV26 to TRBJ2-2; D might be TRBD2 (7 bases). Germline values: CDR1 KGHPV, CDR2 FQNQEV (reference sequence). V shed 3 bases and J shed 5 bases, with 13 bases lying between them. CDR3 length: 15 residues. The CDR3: CASSLRGAHTGQLYF. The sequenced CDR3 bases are TGTGCCAGCAGTCTCCGGGGGGCGCATACCGGGCAGCTCTAC.

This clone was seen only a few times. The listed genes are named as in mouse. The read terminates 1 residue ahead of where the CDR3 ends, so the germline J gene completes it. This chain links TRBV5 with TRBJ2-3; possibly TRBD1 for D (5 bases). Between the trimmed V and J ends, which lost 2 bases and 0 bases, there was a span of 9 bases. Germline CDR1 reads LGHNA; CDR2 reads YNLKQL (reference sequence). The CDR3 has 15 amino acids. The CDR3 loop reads CASSQQGSSAETLYF. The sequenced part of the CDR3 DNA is TGTGCCAGCAGCCAACAGGGATCTAGTGCAGAAACGCTGTAT.

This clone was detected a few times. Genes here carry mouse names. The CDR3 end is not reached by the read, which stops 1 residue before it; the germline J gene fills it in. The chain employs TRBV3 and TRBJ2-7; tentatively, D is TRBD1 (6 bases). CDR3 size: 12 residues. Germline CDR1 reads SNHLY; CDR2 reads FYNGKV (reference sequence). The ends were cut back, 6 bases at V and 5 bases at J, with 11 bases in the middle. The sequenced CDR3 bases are TGTGCCAGCAGTATACAGGGAGATGAACAGTAC. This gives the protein CASSIQGDEQY. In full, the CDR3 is CASSIQGDEQYF.

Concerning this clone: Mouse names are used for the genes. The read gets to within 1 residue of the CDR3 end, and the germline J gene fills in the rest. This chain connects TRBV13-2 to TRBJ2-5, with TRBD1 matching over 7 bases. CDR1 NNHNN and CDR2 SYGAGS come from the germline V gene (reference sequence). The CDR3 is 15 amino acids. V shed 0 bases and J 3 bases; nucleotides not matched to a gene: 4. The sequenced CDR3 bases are TGTGCCAGCGGTGATGCACGGGACAGACAAGACACCCAGTAC. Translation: CASGDARDRQDTQY. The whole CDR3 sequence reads CASGDARDRQDTQYF.

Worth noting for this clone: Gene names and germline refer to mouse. CDR3 protein: CASSRDRTEVFF. The CDR3 DNA, read in part, is TGTGCCAGCAGTCGGGACAGAACAGAAGTCTTC. The chain combines TRBV15 with TRBJ1-1, with 7 bases identical to TRBD1. The read comes to an end 1 residue before the CDR3 does, leaving the germline J gene to fill in the end. Unmatched junction bases numbered 2, after V lost 5 bases and J lost 5 bases. The length of the CDR3 is 12 residues. Germline-derived CDR1 and CDR2 are SGHND and FRSKSL.

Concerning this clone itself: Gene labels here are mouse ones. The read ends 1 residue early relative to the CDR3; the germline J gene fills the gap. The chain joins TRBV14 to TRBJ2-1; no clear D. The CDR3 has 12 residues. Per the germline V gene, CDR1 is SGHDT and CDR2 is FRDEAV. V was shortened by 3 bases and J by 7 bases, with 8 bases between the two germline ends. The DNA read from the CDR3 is TGTGCCAGCAGTTCAGGCAGAGCTGAGCAGTTC. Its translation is CASSSGRAEQF. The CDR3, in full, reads CASSSGRAEQFF.

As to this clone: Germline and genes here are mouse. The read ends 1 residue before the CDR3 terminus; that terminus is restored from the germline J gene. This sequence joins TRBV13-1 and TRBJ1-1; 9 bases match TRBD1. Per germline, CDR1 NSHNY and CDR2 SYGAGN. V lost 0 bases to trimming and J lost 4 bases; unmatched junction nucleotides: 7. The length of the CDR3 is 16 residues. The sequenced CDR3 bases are TGTGCCAGCAGTGATGCATGGGGGACAGGGCGCACAGAAGTCTTC. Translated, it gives CASSDAWGTGRTEVF. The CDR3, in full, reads CASSDAWGTGRTEVFF.

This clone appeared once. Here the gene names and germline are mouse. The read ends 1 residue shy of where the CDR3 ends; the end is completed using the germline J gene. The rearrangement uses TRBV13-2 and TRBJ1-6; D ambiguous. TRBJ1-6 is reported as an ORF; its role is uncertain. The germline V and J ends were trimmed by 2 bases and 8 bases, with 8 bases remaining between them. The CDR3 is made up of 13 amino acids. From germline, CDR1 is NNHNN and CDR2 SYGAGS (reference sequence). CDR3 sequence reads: CASGDPRYSPLYF. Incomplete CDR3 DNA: TGTGCCAGCGGTGACCCCCGATATTCGCCCCTCTAC.